This T cell receptor (beta chain) was found in a study of cytomegalovirus exposure and HLA in healthy donors. Broader study findings: The classifier reportedly diagnosed cytomegalovirus status with high sensitivity and specificity. Rarity held for most TCR sequences, but there were some public TCRs that occurred in many donors.

This clone was counted a single time. Its antigen is not identified. The data were produced by immunoSEQ multiplex PCR, yet TCRdb's version contains in-frame clones alone and is incomplete. Of tens of thousands of clones in the sample, 94% were seen once. This CDR3 contains 15 residues. CDR1 is KGHSH, CDR2 LQKENI, per germline. V was trimmed by 4 bases and J by 3 bases, leaving 13 bases between them. These donors were members of the roughly 120-subject validation cohort, a group separate from the approximately 670-subject first cohort. The sample was PBMCs. The source is a man aged 18 to 35 in good health and CMV-seropositive. This chain joins TRBV18 and TRBJ2-1; a possible D gene is TRBD1 (5 bases). The CDR3 sequence: CASSRDSFIYNEQFF. CDR3 sequence (DNA): TGTGCCAGCTCACGAGACAGCTTCATCTACAATGAGCAGTTCTTC.